This entry describes one T cell receptor beta chain. Trimming removed 3 bases from V and 6 bases from J; junction bases left unmatched: 4. This CDR3 is 15 amino acids long. Germline V lookup: CDR1 KGHSH, CDR2 LQKENI. The source of the sample is a study of blood T cell repertoires in COVID-19. Across the study: The samples span acute and convalescent COVID-19 from the United States, Italy and Spain.

Clones were read by immunoSEQ multiplex PCR, and TCRdb kept only the in-frame ones, dropping some. The sample shows hundreds of thousands of clones, around 91% of them seen only once. Each participant's cohort was designated according to participant-reported clinical history. This TCR was sampled from a young man who had recovered from COVID-19. The chain links TRBV18 to TRBJ2-1; 11 nucleotides agree with TRBD2. Sequencing was done on a sample of PBMCs or T cells enriched from blood (not recorded which). The DNA of the CDR3 is TGTGCCAGCTCACCTAGCGGGAGGGCTATCAATGAGCAGTTCTTC. Amino acid sequence: CASSPSGRAINEQFF.